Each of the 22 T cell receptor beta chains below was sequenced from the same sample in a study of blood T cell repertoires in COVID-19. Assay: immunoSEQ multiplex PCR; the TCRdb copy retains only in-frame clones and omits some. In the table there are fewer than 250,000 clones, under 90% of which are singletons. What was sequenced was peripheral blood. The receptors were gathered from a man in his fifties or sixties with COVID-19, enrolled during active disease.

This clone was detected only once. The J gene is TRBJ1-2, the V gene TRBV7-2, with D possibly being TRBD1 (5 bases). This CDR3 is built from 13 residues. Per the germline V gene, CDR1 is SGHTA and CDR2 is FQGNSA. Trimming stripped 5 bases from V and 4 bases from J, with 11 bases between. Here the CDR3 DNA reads TGTGCCAGCAGCCCGGGACTACTCTATGGCTACACCTTC. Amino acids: CASSPGLLYGYTF.

CDR3 loop: CASSFPGEETQYF. DNA of the CDR3: TGCGCCAGCAGCTTTCCGGGAGAAGAGACCCAGTACTTC. V usage is TRBV5-1 and J usage is TRBJ2-5; D is possibly TRBD2 (6 bases). V lost 2 bases and J 3 bases, leaving 8 bases between the germline ends. The CDR3 is 13 amino acids. From germline, CDR1 is SGHRS and CDR2 YFSETQ. The variable domain in full, with the rest retrieved from reference TRBV5-1 and TRBJ2-5, is KAGVTQTPRYLIKTRGQQVTLSCSPISGHRSVSWYQQTPGQGLQFLFEYFSETQRNKGNFPGRFSGRQFSNSRSEMNVSTLELGDSALYLCASSFPGEETQYFGPGTRLLVL.

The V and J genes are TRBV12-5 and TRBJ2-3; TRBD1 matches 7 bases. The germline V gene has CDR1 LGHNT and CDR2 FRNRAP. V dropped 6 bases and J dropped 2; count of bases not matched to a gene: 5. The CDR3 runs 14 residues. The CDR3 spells CASGKDRLTDTQYF. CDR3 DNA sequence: TGTGCTAGTGGCAAGGACAGGCTCACAGATACGCAGTATTTT. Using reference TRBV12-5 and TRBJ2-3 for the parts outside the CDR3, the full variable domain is DARVTQTPRHKVTEMGQEVTMRCQPILGHNTVFWYRQTMMQGLELLAYFRNRAPLDDSGMPKDRFSAEMPDATLATLKIQPSEPRDSAVYFCASGKDRLTDTQYFGPGTRLTVL.

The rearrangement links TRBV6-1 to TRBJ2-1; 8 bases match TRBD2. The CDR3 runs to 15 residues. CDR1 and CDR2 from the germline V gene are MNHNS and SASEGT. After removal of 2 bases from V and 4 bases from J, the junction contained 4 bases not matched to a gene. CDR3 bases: TGTGCCAGCAGTGAAAGCGGGAGAAGTTACAATGAGCAGTTCTTC. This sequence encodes CASSESGRSYNEQFF.

For the CDR3, the DNA is TGTGCCAGTAGTGACACAGGGGCGGGAGAGACCCAGTACTTC. It yields the protein CASSDTGAGETQYF. The chain couples TRBV19 to TRBJ2-5, with 7 bases that match TRBD1. Looked up from germline, CDR1 is LNHDA and CDR2 is SQIVND (reference sequence). The CDR3 is 14 residues long. The V and J ends lost 5 bases and 4 bases, in that order; junction bases with no gene match: 7.

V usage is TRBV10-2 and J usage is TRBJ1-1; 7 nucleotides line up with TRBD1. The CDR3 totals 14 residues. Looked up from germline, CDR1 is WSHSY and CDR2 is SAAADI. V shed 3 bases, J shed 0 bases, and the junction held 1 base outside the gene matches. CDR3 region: CASSEQGMNTEAFF. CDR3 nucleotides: TGCGCCAGCAGTGAACAGGGGATGAACACTGAAGCTTTCTTT.

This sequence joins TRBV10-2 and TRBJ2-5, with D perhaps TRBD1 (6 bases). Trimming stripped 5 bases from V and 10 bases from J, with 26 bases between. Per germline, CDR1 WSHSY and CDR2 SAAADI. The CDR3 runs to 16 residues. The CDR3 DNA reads TGCGCCAGCAGTCCGGGACACTCAGGATCGGAGATGGTCCAGTACTTC. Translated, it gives CASSPGHSGSEMVQYF.

Here the CDR3 DNA reads TGTGCCAGCAACCTCCGACAGGGGACTAATGAAAAACTGTTTTTT. Translating it yields CASNLRQGTNEKLFF. The chain employs TRBV2 and TRBJ1-4; 8 bases are a match to TRBD1. This CDR3 has 15 amino acids. The ends lost 7 bases at V and 2 bases at J; junction bases unmatched: 6. Germline assignment: CDR1 SNHLY and CDR2 FYNNEI.

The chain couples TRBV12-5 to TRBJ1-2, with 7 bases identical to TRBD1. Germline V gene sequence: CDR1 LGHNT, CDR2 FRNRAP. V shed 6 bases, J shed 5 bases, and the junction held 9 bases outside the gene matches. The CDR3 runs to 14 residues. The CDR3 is CASGTTGARYGYTF. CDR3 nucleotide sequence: TGTGCTAGTGGAACCACAGGGGCTCGGTATGGCTACACCTTC.

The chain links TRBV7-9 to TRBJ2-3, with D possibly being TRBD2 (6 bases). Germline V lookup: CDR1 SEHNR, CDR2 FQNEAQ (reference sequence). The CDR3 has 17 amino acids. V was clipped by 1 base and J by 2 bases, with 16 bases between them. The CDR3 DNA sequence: TGTGCCAGCAGCTTAGGTGGGGAGGCCTATTCCACAGATACGCAGTATTTT. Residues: CASSLGGEAYSTDTQYF.

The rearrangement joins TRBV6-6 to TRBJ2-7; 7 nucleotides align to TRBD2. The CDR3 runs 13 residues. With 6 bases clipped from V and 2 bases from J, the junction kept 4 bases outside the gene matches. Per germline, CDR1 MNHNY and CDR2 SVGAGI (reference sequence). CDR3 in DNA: TGTGCCAGCAGGTTGGGAGGGGCCTACGAGCAGTACTTC. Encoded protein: CASRLGGAYEQYF.

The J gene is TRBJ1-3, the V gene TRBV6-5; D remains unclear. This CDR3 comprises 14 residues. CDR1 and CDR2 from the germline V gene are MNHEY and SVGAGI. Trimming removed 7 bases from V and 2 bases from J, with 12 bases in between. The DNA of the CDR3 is TGTGCCAGCACCCCGACGAGGGCTGGAAACACCATATATTTT. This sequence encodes CASTPTRAGNTIYF.

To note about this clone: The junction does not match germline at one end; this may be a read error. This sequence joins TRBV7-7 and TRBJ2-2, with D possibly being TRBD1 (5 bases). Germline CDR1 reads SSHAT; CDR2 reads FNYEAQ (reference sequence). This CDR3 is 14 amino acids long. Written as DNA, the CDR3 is TGTGCTAGCAGCTCAGACAGGAACACCGGGGAGCTGTTTTTT. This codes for CASSSDRNTGELFF.

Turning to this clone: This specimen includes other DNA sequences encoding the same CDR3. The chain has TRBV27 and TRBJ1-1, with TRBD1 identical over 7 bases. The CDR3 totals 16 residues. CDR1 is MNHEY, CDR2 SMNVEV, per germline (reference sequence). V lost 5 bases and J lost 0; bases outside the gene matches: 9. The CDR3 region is CASSPRTGAMNTEAFF. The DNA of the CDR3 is TGTGCCAGCAGTCCCCGGACAGGAGCAATGAACACTGAAGCTTTCTTT.

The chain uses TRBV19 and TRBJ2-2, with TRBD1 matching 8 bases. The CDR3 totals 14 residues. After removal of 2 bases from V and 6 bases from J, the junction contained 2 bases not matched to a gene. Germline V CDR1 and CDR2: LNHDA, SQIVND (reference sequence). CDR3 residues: CASSIQGAAGELFF. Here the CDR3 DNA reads TGTGCCAGTAGTATACAGGGGGCTGCCGGGGAGCTGTTTTTT.

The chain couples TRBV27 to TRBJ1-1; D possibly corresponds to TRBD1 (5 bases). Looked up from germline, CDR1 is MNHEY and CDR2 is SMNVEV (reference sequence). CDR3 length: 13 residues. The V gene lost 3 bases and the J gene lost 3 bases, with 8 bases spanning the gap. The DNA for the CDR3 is TGTGCCAGCAGTTTCAGGGTAGACACTGAAGCTTTCTTT. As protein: CASSFRVDTEAFF.

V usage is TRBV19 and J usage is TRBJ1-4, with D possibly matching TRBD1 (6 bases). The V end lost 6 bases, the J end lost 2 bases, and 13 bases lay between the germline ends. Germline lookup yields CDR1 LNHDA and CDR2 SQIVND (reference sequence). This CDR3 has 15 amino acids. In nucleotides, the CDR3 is TGTGCCAGTAGATCCATACAGGGTACTAATGAAAAACTGTTTTTT. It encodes CASRSIQGTNEKLFF.

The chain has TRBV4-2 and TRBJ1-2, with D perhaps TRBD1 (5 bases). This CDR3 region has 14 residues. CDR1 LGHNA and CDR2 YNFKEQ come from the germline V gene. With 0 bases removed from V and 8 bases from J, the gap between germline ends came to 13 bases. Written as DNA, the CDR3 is TGTGCCAGCAGCCAAGAGAACGGAAGGGGAGGCTACACCTTC. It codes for CASSQENGRGGYTF.

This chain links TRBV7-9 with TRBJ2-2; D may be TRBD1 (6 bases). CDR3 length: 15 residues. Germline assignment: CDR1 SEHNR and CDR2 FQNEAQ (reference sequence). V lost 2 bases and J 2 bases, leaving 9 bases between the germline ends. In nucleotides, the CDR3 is TGTGCCAGCAGCTTATCGGACAGAAACACCGGGGAGCTGTTTTTT. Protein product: CASSLSDRNTGELFF.

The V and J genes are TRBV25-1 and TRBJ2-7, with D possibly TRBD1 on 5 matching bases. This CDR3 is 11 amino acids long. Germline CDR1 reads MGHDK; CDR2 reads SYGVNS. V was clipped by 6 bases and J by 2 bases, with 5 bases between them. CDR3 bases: TGTGCCAGCAGGACAGCCTACGAGCAGTACTTC. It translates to CASRTAYEQYF.

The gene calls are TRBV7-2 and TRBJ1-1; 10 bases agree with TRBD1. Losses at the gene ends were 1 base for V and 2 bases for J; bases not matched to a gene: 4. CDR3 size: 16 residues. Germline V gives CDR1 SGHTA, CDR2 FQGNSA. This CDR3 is CASSLGRTGGNTEAFF. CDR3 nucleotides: TGTGCCAGCAGCTTAGGGAGGACAGGGGGAAACACTGAAGCTTTCTTT.

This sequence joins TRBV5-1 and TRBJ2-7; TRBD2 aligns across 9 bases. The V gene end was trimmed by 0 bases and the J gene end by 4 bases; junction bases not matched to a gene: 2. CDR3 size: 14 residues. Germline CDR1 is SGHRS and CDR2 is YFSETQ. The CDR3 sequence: CASSLVAGEYEQYF. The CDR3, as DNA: TGCGCCAGCAGCTTGGTAGCGGGAGAGTACGAGCAGTACTTC.